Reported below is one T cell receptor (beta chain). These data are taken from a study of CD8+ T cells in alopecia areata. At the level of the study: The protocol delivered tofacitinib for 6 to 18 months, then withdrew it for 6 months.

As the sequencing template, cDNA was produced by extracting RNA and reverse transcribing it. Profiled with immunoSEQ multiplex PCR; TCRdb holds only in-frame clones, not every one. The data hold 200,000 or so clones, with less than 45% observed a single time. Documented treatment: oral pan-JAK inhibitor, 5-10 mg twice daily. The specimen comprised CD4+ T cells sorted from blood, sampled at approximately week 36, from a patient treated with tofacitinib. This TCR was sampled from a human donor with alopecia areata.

The CDR3: CASTDGGARGYTF. The CDR3 DNA reads as TGTGCCAGCACTGACGGAGGGGCGCGAGGCTACACCTTC. The chain joins TRBV6-5 to TRBJ1-2; D perhaps matches TRBD1 (5 bases). The germline gives CDR1 MNHEY, CDR2 SVGAGI. V shed 7 bases and J shed 8 bases, with 17 bases lying between them. This CDR3 spans 13 amino acids.